The clone carrying this T cell receptor (beta chain) occurred once. This specimen comes from a study of blood T cell repertoires in COVID-19. Turning to the study itself: Samples taken during acute and convalescent COVID-19 were collected in the United States, Italy and Spain.

Original processing methods: Estimates of nucleated cell counts were drawn from the amplification of reference gene primers. Clones were sequenced by immunoSEQ multiplex PCR, and TCRdb holds only the in-frame ones, with some missing. V and J calls and clone size are given by that table; D and trimming were obtained from the DNA. Among around 270,000 clones listed, around 89% were seen once. Losses at the gene ends were 2 bases for V and 6 bases for J; bases not matched to a gene: 8. This CDR3 contains 16 residues. Germline V CDR1 and CDR2: SGHDT, YYEEEE. The TCR was taken from a man in his forties with acute or convalescent COVID-19. The chain joins TRBV5-6 to TRBJ1-5; 10 nucleotides align to TRBD1. The sample consisted of peripheral blood. The CDR3 sequence is CASSLTGTGVSQPQHF. CDR3 DNA: TGTGCCAGCAGCTTAACCGGGACAGGGGTAAGTCAGCCCCAGCATTTT.